This T cell receptor (beta chain) derives from a study of cytomegalovirus exposure and HLA in healthy donors (dated by TCRdb to 2017 to 2019). In terms of the full investigation: According to an earlier analysis of several hundred of the donors, some 170 million T cells yielded 117 million unique TCR beta sequences and 250 to 350 Gb of sequence data. The T cell repertoires of some 700 subjects were profiled by immunosequencing and related to cytomegalovirus serostatus. Four or five DR-DQ haplotypes were handled as single units for association and clustering because linkage in the cohort was strong. Of the 300 to 500 genotyped donors, 75% to 85% were placed in the genetic ancestry cluster associated with self-reported Caucasian donors. Besides the first cohort of 666 subjects, a separate validation cohort made up of 120 different subjects was used. To decide whether each TCR beta V gene segment behaved as functional or pseudogenic, an earlier analysis of over 500 of the donors relied on high-throughput TCR beta sequencing. To predict cytomegalovirus infection status, the study combined high-throughput TCR immunosequencing, statistical association of individual TCRs with disease status, and machine learning. Across approximately 400 genotyped donors of the cohort, an average of roughly 250,000 unique TCR beta nucleotide sequences per donor were sequenced, and roughly a sixth of those sequences were non-productive. An early release that covered around 590 HLA-typed donors contained approximately 320 gigabases of sequencing data and 75 million to 100 million unique TCR sequences. All discovery cohort repertoires had been generated using a single sequencing platform. The later analysis used no new phenotypic data to find candidate immune exposures, relying instead on TCR beta sequences and their occurrence across donors. The study was designed to test whether signatures of past pathogen exposure could be identified by cataloging public T cell receptors. HLA typing included class I and class II loci at four-digit resolution. A later analysis re-analyzed previously published TCR beta repertoires from 650 to 800 donors and added high-resolution HLA genotyping to study TCR occurrence patterns. The number of typed donors differed by locus: roughly 620-630 for A, B, C, DRB1 and DQB1; some 540 for DQA1; about 600 for DPA1; and around 450 for DPB1. In a later genetic analysis, genome-wide SNP genotypes for about three fifths of the roughly 670 donors were used, and that subset was treated as a discovery cohort. Donor age, sex, ethnicity and CMV serostatus were compiled alongside the repertoire data.

V and J lose 5 bases and 0 bases, and a span of 13 bases separates them. From a lookup of the germline V gene, CDR1 and CDR2 are MDHEN and SYDVKM. The CDR3 runs 16 residues from the cysteine to the phenylalanine. Solely the CDR3 DNA is kept, with 48 bases framed from the first base. On the study overall, not on this receptor specifically: The classifier was reported to diagnose cytomegalovirus status with high specificity and sensitivity in both the original and validation cohorts. Across donors, most TCR sequences were observed very rarely, whereas some public TCRs were present in many individuals. This cohort had only TCR beta chains sequenced, and the lack of alpha or paired-chain data limited which features could be detected. When HLA alleles, especially DR and DQ, strongly co-occurred, attributing TCR associations to individual alleles was difficult. A later analysis reported that several top co-occurrence clusters appeared linked to parvovirus B19, influenza, CMV and Epstein-Barr virus. Compared with equally common non-associated chains, HLA-associated TCR beta chains in a later analysis were more clonally expanded and had lower generation probabilities. The authors suggested that the approach could potentially be generalized to other disease states and immunological phenotypes. Correlated functional status among segregating V segments might be attributable to linkage disequilibrium, but an unknown experimental factor could not be ruled out. The study listed 164 TCR beta chains as associated with cytomegalovirus. In an earlier analysis of roughly 560 of the donors, most TCR beta V segments were observed in productive rearrangements about 90% or about 30% of the time, broadly matching IMGT annotations. A group of highly shared sequence variants was considered likely to be a technical artifact of the sequencing pipeline. Because HLA typing was missing for some donors at each locus, association tests included only the typed subset. The presence/absence analyses assumed that sequencing depth was roughly uniform across donors, and that assumption may not be true. Most CMV-associated TCR beta chains appeared to be HLA-restricted in a later analysis, and the HLA associations seemed to be driven largely by CMV exposure. A further reported finding was that TCR beta sequences accurately predicted the HLA-A and HLA-B alleles for most subjects in the first cohort. A later analysis associated about 16,000 TCR beta sequences with specific HLA alleles at a false discovery rate of 0.05. In a later genetic analysis, a missense DCLRE1C variant was associated with V-gene and J-gene trimming of TCR beta chains, and the association was replicated in an independent cohort. In a later genetic analysis, fewer N-insertions in productive TCRs were reported among donors in an Asian-associated ancestry cluster than the 666-donor mean. A later analysis found that TCR association rates varied across HLA loci, with DRB1 alleles showing the most associated TCRs and HLA-C alleles the fewest. The only immune exposure information available for the cohort was CMV serostatus. Because counts were too low, some 16 rarely observed V segments, including chromosome 9 orphons, were excluded from the earlier analysis of around 640 of the donors. In vitro tests confirmed that a few of the cytomegalovirus-associated TCR beta chains recognize cytomegalovirus antigens. Because the 87-base-pair reads could not distinguish some IMGT-functional V segments, including TRBV6-2 and TRBV6-3, those segments were excluded.

With regard to this clone: What antigen it recognizes has not been identified. Base qualities are missing; no much larger clone stands one base away.

Library method: the immunoSEQ multiplex PCR assay. For the multiplex PCR, a mixture combining 60 forward primers for TCR Vbeta segments and 13 reverse primers for TCR Jbeta segments was used. The CDR3 region of rearranged TCR beta genes was amplified from genomic DNA with a multiplex PCR assay. On the Illumina HiSeq System, the amplified TCR beta libraries were sequenced as 87-base-pair reads. The original methods were these. A later analysis counted about 76 million unique TCR beta chains across the roughly 700 repertoires, and some 11 million of these chains were shared by at least two donors. Raw reads were error-corrected and collapsed into unique sequences with a nearest-neighbor algorithm that merged closely related sequences to remove PCR and sequencing errors. Alignment of CDR3 sequences to IMGT reference sequences was used to assign V, D and J gene segments. For a sequence to be retained, a match of at least six nucleotides was required to both a V gene segment and a J gene segment. A rearrangement was called productive if the CDR3 had no stop codons and remained in frame with V and J, and every other rearrangement was called non-productive. Following IMGT convention, CDR3 was defined as the stretch from the second conserved V-encoded cysteine up to the conserved J-encoded phenylalanine. The earlier analysis of fewer than 700 of the donors excluded sequences that lacked an unambiguous match to a single V gene segment. In an earlier analysis of a few hundred of the donors, V segments were called functional above 56.7% productive rearrangements and were called segregating when the between-donor standard deviation exceeded 5%. A statistical classification framework was developed to diagnose cytomegalovirus status using the catalog of TCR beta chain sequences. In a later analysis, V and J genes were assigned by comparing TCR nucleotide sequences against IMGT/GENE-DB human TR gene sequences. A later analysis assigned CDR3 sequences and most-parsimonious VDJ recombination scenarios with the TCRdist pipeline. A later analysis defined each TCR beta chain by its CDR3 amino acid sequence plus V-gene family, and excluded reads lacking a unique V-gene family. To address suspected cross-contamination and a sequencing artifact, a later analysis removed 592 highly shared, low-generation-probability nucleotide sequences. A later analysis calculated a clonal expansion index for each public chain from normalized within-repertoire ranks of inferred template counts. In a later analysis, generation probabilities were computed with a VDJ recombination model fitted to out-of-frame rearrangements, and the resulting probabilities were checked against IGoR. In a later analysis, hypergeometric tests were used to score TCR-TCR, TCR-HLA and TCR-CMV co-occurrence, with a repertoire-size bias correction applied to TCR pairs. False discovery rates were estimated in a later analysis by permuting HLA or CMV assignments 20 times. In a later analysis, co-occurring TCRs were grouped using DBSCAN, and TCRdist sequence similarity was added for clustering within HLA-allele-positive subsets. Repertoires with fewer than 30,000 or more than 120,000 public chains, plus five repertoires with anomalous nucleotide sharing, were excluded from co-occurrence clustering. Drawn from immuneACCESS, this table holds only the in-frame rearrangements with V and J called that TCRdb kept. Clones are partly lost; checked studies trace under half to an unresolved V gene and leave the rest unexplained. V and J calls and clone size are copied from that table; D and trimming were computed from the DNA. This sample has 150,000 to 200,000 clones in its table, and over 70% of those were observed once. The top ten clonotypes cover over 13% of the sample.

The cohort consisted of 666 healthy bone marrow donors. At the time of sampling, all cohort members were nominally healthy, though unrecorded immune exposures were likely present. The donor tested CMV seronegative and was one of the 352 seronegative cohort members. A peripheral blood sample was provided by each donor, and peripheral blood mononuclear cells were used for TCR beta sequencing. The Qiagen DNeasy Blood Extraction Kit was used to extract genomic DNA from the blood cell samples. Material: PBMCs. Rearrangement joined TRBV28 to TRBJ2-2; D gene: possibly TRBD2, on 5 matching bases. This receptor was obtained from a woman in her thirties or forties in good health and CMV-seronegative. The CDR3 region reads CASSLPVGTNTGELFF. The sequence in DNA is TGTGCCAGCAGTCTACCCGTCGGGACGAACACCGGGGAGCTGTTTTTT.